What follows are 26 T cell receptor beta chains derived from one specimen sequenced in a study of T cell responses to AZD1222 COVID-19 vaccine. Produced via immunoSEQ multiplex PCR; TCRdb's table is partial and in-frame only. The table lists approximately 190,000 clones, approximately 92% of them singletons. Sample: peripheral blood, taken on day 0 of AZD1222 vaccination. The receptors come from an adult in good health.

The CDR3 loop is CASSQDVGAYEQYF. As DNA, the CDR3 is TGTGCCAGCAGCCAAGACGTAGGGGCCTACGAGCAGTACTTC. V usage is TRBV3-1 (or the pseudogene TRBV3-2) and J usage is TRBJ2-7; D perhaps matches TRBD1 (5 bases). The CDR3 contains 14 residues. V lost 0 bases and J 2 bases, leaving 8 bases between the germline ends. CDR1 is LGHDT, CDR2 YNNKEL, per germline (reference sequence).

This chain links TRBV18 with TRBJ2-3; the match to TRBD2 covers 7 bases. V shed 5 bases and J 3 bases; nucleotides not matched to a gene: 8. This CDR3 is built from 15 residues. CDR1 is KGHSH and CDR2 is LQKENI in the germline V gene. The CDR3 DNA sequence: TGTGCCAGCTCAAGTGACGAGCGGGAAACAGATACGCAGTATTTT. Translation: CASSSDERETDTQYF.

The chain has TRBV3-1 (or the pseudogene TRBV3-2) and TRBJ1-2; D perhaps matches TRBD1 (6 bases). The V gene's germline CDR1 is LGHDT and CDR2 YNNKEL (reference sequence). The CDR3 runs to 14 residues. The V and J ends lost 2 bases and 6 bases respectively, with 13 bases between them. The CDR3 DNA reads TGTGCCAGCAGCCAACATGGGGGCGGGGATGGCTACACCTTC. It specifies CASSQHGGGDGYTF.

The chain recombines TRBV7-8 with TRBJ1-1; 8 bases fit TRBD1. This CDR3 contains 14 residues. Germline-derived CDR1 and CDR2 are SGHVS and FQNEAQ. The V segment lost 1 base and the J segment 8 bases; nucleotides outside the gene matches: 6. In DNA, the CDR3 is TGTGCCAGCAGCTTAGGGGTACAGGGGGGGGAAGCTTTCTTT. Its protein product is CASSLGVQGGEAFF.

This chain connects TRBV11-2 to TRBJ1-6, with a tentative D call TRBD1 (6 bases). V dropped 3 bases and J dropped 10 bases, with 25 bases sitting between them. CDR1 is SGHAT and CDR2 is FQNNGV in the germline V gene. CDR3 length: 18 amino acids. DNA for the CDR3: TGTGCCAGCAGCTTTAGCTGGAGGGCGTACAGGGAAGAATCACCCCTCCACTTT. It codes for CASSFSWRAYREESPLHF.

CDR3 nucleotides: TGTGCCAGCAGTCCCGCGTTATCCCAAGGCACTGAAGCTTTCTTT. Its protein product is CASSPALSQGTEAFF. V gene TRBV25-1 combines with J gene TRBJ1-1; D gene uncertain. Germline-derived CDR1 and CDR2 are MGHDK and SYGVNS. CDR3 length: 15 amino acids. With 5 bases removed from V and 4 bases from J, the gap between germline ends came to 17 bases. The full variable domain, rest sourced from reference TRBV25-1 and TRBJ1-1, is EADIYQTPRYLVIGTGKKITLECSQTMGHDKMYWYQQDPGMELHLIHYSYGVNSTEKGDLSSESTVSRIRTEHFPLTLESARPSHTSQYLCASSPALSQGTEAFFGQGTRLTVV.

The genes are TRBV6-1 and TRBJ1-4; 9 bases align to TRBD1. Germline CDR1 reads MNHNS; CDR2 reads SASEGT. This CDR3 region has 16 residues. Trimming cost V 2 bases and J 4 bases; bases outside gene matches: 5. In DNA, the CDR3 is TGTGCCAGCAGTGAAACCTGGGGACAGGGTAATGAAAAACTGTTTTTT. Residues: CASSETWGQGNEKLFF.

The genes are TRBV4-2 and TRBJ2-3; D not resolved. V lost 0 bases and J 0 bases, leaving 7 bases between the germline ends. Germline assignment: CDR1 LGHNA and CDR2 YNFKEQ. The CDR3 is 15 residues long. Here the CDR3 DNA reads TGTGCCAGCAGCCAAGATCCAGCGAGCACAGATACGCAGTATTTT. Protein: CASSQDPASTDTQYF.

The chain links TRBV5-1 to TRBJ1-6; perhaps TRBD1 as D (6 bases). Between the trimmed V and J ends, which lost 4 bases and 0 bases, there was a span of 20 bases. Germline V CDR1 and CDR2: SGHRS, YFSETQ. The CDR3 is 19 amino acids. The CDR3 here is CASSHSQGAESSYNSPLHF. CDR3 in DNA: TGCGCCAGCAGCCACTCACAGGGTGCCGAGAGCTCCTATAATTCACCCCTCCACTTT.

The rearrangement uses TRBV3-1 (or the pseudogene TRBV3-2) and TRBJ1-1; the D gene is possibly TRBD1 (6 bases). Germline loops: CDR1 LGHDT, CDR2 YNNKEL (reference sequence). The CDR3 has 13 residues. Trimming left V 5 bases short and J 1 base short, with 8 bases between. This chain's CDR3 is CASSTDRNTEAFF. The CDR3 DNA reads TGTGCCAGCAGCACGGACAGGAACACTGAAGCTTTCTTT.

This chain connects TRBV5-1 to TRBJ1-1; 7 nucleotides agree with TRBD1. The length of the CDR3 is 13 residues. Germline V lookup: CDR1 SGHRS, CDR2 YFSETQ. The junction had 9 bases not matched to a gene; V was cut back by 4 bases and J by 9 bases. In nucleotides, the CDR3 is TGCGCCAGCAGCATTCTATCGGGACAGCAAGCTTTCTTT. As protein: CASSILSGQQAFF.

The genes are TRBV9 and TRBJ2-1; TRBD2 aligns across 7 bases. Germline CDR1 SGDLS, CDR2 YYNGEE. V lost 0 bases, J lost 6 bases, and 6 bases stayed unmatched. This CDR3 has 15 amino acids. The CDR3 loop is CASSVGLAPGNEQFF. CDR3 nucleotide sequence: TGTGCCAGCAGCGTAGGACTAGCCCCTGGCAATGAGCAGTTCTTC.

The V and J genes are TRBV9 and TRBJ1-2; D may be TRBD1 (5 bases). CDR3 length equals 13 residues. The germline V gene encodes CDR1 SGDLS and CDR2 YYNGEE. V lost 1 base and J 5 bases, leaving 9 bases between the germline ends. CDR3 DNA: TGTGCCAGCAGCGTAACAGGAGATTATGGCTACACCTTC. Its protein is CASSVTGDYGYTF. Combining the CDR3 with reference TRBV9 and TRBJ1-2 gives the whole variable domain DSGVTQTPKHLITATGQRVTLRCSPRSGDLSVYWYQQSLDQGLQFLIQYYNGEERAKGNILERFSAQQFPDLHSELNLSSLELGDSALYFCASSVTGDYGYTFGSGTRLTVV.

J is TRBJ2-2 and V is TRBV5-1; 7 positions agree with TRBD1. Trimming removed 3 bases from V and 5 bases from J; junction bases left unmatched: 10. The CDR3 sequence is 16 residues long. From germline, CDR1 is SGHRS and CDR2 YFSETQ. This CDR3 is CASSWSDRVGTGELFF. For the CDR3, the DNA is TGCGCCAGCAGCTGGTCAGACAGGGTCGGGACCGGGGAGCTGTTTTTT.

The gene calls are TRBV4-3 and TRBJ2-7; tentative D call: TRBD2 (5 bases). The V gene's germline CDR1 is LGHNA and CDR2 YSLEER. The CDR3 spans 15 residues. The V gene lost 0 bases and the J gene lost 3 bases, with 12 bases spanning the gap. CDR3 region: CASSQDPGLYYEQYF. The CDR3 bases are TGCGCCAGCAGCCAAGATCCCGGACTGTACTACGAGCAGTACTTC.

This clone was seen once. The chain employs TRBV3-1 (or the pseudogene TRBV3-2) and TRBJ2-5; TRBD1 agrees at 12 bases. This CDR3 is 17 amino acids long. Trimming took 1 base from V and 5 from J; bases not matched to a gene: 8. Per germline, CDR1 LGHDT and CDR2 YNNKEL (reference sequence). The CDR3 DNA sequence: TGTGCCAGCAGCCAAGGTCCGGGACAGGGGGCTTTTGAGACCCAGTACTTC. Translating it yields CASSQGPGQGAFETQYF.

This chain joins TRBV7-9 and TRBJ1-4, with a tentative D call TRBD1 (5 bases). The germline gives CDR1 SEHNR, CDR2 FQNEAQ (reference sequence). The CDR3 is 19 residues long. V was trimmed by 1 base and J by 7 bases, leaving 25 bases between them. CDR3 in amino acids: CASSLGDVMGVGGSEKLFF. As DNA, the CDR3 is TGTGCCAGCAGCTTAGGAGACGTCATGGGGGTCGGGGGGAGTGAAAAACTGTTTTTT.

CDR3: CASRSPWRTEAFF. The CDR3 DNA sequence: TGTGCCAGCAGGTCGCCTTGGAGAACTGAAGCTTTCTTT. The chain combines TRBV2 with TRBJ1-1; D remains unclear. CDR3 length equals 13 residues. Germline V gene data show CDR1 as SNHLY and CDR2 as FYNNEI. V lost 6 bases and J lost 5, with 13 bases in between.

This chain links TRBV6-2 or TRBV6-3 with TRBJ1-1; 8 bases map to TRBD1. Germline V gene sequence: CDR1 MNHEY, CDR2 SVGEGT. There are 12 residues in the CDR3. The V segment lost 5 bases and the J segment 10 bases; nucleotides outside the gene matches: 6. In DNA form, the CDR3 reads TGTGCCAGCAGTCGCGACAGGGGTGGAGCTTTCTTT. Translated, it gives CASSRDRGGAFF.

The CDR3 here is CASRVFPYGYTF. CDR3 bases: TGTGCCAGCAGAGTGTTTCCCTATGGCTACACCTTC. This chain connects TRBV19 to TRBJ1-2; D gene uncertain. Germline assignment: CDR1 LNHDA and CDR2 SQIVND (reference sequence). The V and J ends lost 9 bases and 4 bases respectively, with 12 bases between them. The CDR3 has 12 amino acids.

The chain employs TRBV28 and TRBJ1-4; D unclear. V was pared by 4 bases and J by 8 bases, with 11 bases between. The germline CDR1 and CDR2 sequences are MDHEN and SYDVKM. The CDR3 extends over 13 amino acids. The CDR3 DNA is TGTGCCAGCAGTTCCGGAGGTCAAGAAAAACTGTTTTTT. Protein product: CASSSGGQEKLFF. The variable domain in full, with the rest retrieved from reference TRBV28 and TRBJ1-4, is DVKVTQSSRYLVKRTGEKVFLECVQDMDHENMFWYRQDPGLGLRLIYFSYDVKMKEKGDIPEGYSVSREKKERFSLILESASTNQTSMYLCASSSGGQEKLFFGSGTQLSVL.

The CDR3 bases are TGTGCCAGTAGTATAGAGGGGACAGACCTCTACAATGAGCAGTTCTTC. Amino acid sequence: CASSIEGTDLYNEQFF. V is TRBV19 and J is TRBJ2-1; 7 positions match TRBD1. The CDR3 totals 16 residues. Germline CDR1 is LNHDA and CDR2 is SQIVND (reference sequence). J lost 3 bases, V lost 0 bases, and 5 bases had no gene match. Combining the CDR3 with reference TRBV19 and TRBJ2-1 gives the whole variable domain DGGITQSPKYLFRKEGQNVTLSCEQNLNHDAMYWYRQDPGQGLRLIYYSQIVNDFQKGDIAEGYSVSREKKESFPLTVTSAQKNPTAFYLCASSIEGTDLYNEQFFGPGTRLTVL.

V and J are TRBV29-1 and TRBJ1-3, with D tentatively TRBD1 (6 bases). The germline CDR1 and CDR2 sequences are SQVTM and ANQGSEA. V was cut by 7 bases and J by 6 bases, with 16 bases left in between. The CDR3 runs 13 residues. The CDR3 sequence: CSGSTGAPNTIYF. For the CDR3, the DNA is TGCAGCGGGTCGACAGGAGCACCAAACACCATATATTTT.

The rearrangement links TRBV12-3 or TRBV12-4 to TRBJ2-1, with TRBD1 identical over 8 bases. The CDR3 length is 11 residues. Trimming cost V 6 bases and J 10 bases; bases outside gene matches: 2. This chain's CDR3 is CASRRQGEQFF. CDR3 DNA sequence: TGTGCCAGCAGGCGACAGGGGGAGCAGTTCTTC.

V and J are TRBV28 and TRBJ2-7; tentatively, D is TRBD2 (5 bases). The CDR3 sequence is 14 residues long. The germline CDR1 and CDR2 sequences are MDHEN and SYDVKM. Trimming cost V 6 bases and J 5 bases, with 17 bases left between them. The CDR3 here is CASRSEGFVHEQYF. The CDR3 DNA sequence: TGTGCCAGCAGGTCTGAGGGCTTCGTCCACGAGCAGTACTTC.

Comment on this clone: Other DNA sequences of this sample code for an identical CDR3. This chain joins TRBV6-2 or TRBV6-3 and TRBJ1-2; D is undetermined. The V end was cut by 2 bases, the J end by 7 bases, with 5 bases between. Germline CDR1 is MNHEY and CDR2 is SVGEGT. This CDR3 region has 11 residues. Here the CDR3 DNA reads TGTGCCAGCAGTTACCCCAGTGGCTACACCTTC. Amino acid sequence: CASSYPSGYTF.